The next 18 T cell receptor beta chains were all read from a single sample in a study of OX40 agonist ivuxolimab in advanced cancers. The repertoire was sequenced with immunoSEQ multiplex PCR; TCRdb's copy has only in-frame clones and lacks some. This sample has tens of thousands of clones; roughly 90% occur once, and the top ten carry approximately 9.6%. The starting material was CD4+ or CD8+ T cells sorted from blood, obtained in a trial of the OX40 agonist ivuxolimab. The receptors were sampled from an adult with an advanced solid tumor such as melanoma, head and neck, liver or kidney cancer.

The J gene is TRBJ2-1, the V gene TRBV28, with D possibly matching TRBD2 (5 bases). Germline V gene lookup returns CDR1 MDHEN and CDR2 SYDVKM. CDR3 length: 15 residues. V was pared by 8 bases and J by 0 bases, with 14 bases between. CDR3 sequence: CASGLGASSYNEQFF. In nucleotides, the CDR3 is TGTGCCAGCGGCCTGGGAGCGAGCTCCTACAATGAGCAGTTCTTC.

This clone occurred once. The CDR3 region has the DNA TGTGCCAGCAGTTACGTGGGGAACGAGCAGTACGTC. As protein: CASSYVGNEQYV. The V and J genes are TRBV6-5 and TRBJ2-7; D ambiguous. Trimming shortened V by 2 bases and J by 5 bases, and 7 bases separated the two germline ends. Germline assignment: CDR1 MNHEY and CDR2 SVGAGI. This CDR3 has 12 amino acids.

This chain connects TRBV19 to TRBJ1-1; D is ambiguous. Germline lookup yields CDR1 LNHDA and CDR2 SQIVND (reference sequence). The V end lost 4 bases, the J end lost 0 bases, and 9 bases lay between the germline ends. The CDR3 has 14 amino acids. CDR3 sequence (DNA): TGTGCCAGTAGTAGCGGCAGGATGAACACTGAAGCTTTCTTT. Its translation is CASSSGRMNTEAFF.

The chain combines TRBV27 with TRBJ2-1, with D hard to call. The CDR3 loop spans 14 amino acids. Germline CDR1 and CDR2: MNHEY and SMNVEV (reference sequence). The ends were cut back, 4 bases at V and 4 bases at J, with 11 bases in the middle. The CDR3 nucleotides read TGTGCCAGCAGTTCCGCCGGCTGGTACAATGAGCAGTTCTTC. Protein: CASSSAGWYNEQFF.

The chain carries TRBV4-1 and TRBJ2-1, with 11 bases that match TRBD2. Germline lookup yields CDR1 MGHRA and CDR2 YSYEKL. After removal of 0 bases from V and 4 bases from J, the junction contained 2 bases not matched to a gene. The CDR3 length is 16 residues. CDR3 nucleotides: TGCGCCAGCAGCCAAGAGACTAGCGGGAAATACAATGAGCAGTTCTTC. Protein sequence: CASSQETSGKYNEQFF.

This chain links TRBV6-1 with TRBJ2-5, with no clear D. Germline CDR1 reads MNHNS; CDR2 reads SASEGT. Deletions cut 2 bases from V and 8 bases from J, with 21 bases between. This CDR3 comprises 16 residues. The CDR3 protein is CASSEIGEARSVTQYF. DNA of the CDR3: TGTGCCAGCAGTGAAATCGGTGAGGCCCGGTCGGTTACCCAGTACTTC.

The chain is built from TRBV15 and TRBJ2-7; no firm D call. CDR3 length equals 14 residues. V lost 0 bases and J lost 9, with 15 bases in between. Per the germline V gene, CDR1 is LNHNV and CDR2 is YYDKDF (reference sequence). CDR3 DNA sequence: TGTGCCACCAGCAGAGAGTATGGGGAAAGAGTGCAGTACGTC. Translation: CATSREYGERVQYV.

In nucleotides, the CDR3 is TGTGCCAGCAGTTTTGCCTTTGACAGACATCGAATGGAGAACACTGAAGCTTTCTTT. This translates into CASSFAFDRHRMENTEAFF. V gene TRBV28 combines with J gene TRBJ1-1; D perhaps matches TRBD1 (5 bases). Trimming took 3 bases from V and 1 from J, leaving 24 bases between them. CDR1 is MDHEN and CDR2 is SYDVKM in the germline V gene. This CDR3 is built from 19 residues.

This sequence joins TRBV18 and TRBJ2-5, with TRBD2 matching over 12 bases. Germline CDR1 and CDR2: KGHSH and LQKENI. V shed 5 bases, J shed 4 bases, and the junction held 8 bases outside the gene matches. The CDR3 length is 16 residues. For the CDR3, the DNA is TGTGCCAGCTCAAGTTTTCCTAGCGGGAGGGGAGAGACCCAGTACTTC. It translates to CASSSFPSGRGETQYF.

The chain has TRBV28 and TRBJ1-1; D not resolved. In germline, CDR1 is MDHEN, CDR2 SYDVKM. Between the trimmed V and J ends, which lost 5 bases and 1 base, there was a span of 2 bases. The length of the CDR3 is 11 residues. Written as DNA, the CDR3 is TGTGCCAGCAGTACGAACACTGAAGCTTTCTTT. Amino acids: CASSTNTEAFF.

The chain carries TRBV5-6 and TRBJ2-4; D perhaps matches TRBD2 (6 bases). V was cut by 4 bases and J by 6 bases, with 14 bases left in between. The CDR3 has 14 residues. The germline CDR1 and CDR2 sequences are SGHDT and YYEEEE. The CDR3 nucleotides read TGTGCCAGCAGCCCGGTGGCGGGGACAAACATTCAGTACTTC. Its translation: CASSPVAGTNIQYF.

The V gene is TRBV7-9, the J gene TRBJ1-2, with TRBD1 as a possible D gene (6 bases). V lost 0 bases and J 3 bases, leaving 14 bases between the germline ends. CDR1 and CDR2 (germline): SEHNR, FQNEAQ (reference sequence). CDR3 length: 16 amino acids. The DNA for the CDR3 is TGTGCCAGCAGCTTAGCGAGCGCAGGGGTAGACTATGGCTACACCTTC. It codes for CASSLASAGVDYGYTF.

This sequence joins TRBV6-5 and TRBJ1-2; TRBD1 agrees at 8 bases. The CDR3 loop spans 14 amino acids. CDR1 and CDR2 (germline): MNHEY, SVGAGI. Germline trimming cut 0 bases from V and 6 bases from J; bases unmatched to any gene: 3. CDR3 in DNA: TGTGCCAGCAGTTACTCCGAGACAGGGGATGGCTACACCTTC. Amino acids: CASSYSETGDGYTF.

The chain has TRBV19 and TRBJ2-5; D not certain. V lost 2 bases, J lost 9 bases, and 16 bases lay in between. The CDR3 totals 14 residues. The germline V gene has CDR1 LNHDA and CDR2 SQIVND (reference sequence). The CDR3 coding sequence is TGTGCCAGTAGTATAATTGGGCACTGGAAGGCCCAGTACTTC. Translation: CASSIIGHWKAQYF.

This clone was found once. DNA of the CDR3: TGTGCCAGCAGCCTTTGGGCGGGGAACACTGAAGCTTTCTTT. Translated: CASSLWAGNTEAFF. V is TRBV7-6 and J is TRBJ1-1; D gene unclear. V was cut by 5 bases and J by 1 base, with 11 bases left in between. CDR1 and CDR2 from the germline V gene are SGHVS and FNYEAQ. The CDR3 covers 14 residues.

This sequence joins TRBV2 and TRBJ2-7, with 13 bases lining up with TRBD2. V dropped 3 bases and J dropped 2; count of bases not matched to a gene: 1. CDR1 is SNHLY, CDR2 FYNNEI, per germline. CDR3 length: 15 amino acids. The CDR3 sequence is CASSEGLAGTYEQYV. The CDR3 region has the DNA TGTGCCAGCAGTGAGGGACTAGCGGGAACCTACGAGCAGTACGTC.

This chain links TRBV7-6 with TRBJ2-1; 9 positions agree with TRBD2. The V segment lost 2 bases and the J segment 8 bases; nucleotides outside the gene matches: 7. The CDR3 totals 15 residues. Germline V CDR1 and CDR2: SGHVS, FNYEAQ. The CDR3 reads CASSLRAGGGDEQFF. The CDR3 DNA is TGTGCCAGCAGCTTACGAGCGGGAGGAGGGGATGAGCAGTTCTTC. Using reference TRBV7-6 and TRBJ2-1 for the parts outside the CDR3, the full variable domain is GAGVSQSPRYKVTKRGQDVALRCDPISGHVSLYWYRQALGQGPEFLTYFNYEAQQDKSGLPNDRFSAERPEGSISTLTIQRTEQRDSAMYRCASSLRAGGGDEQFFGPGTRLTVL.

The rearrangement joins TRBV7-9 to TRBJ2-7; possibly TRBD2 for D (6 bases). CDR3 length equals 13 residues. Germline-derived CDR1 and CDR2 are SEHNR and FQNEAQ (reference sequence). V was clipped by 5 bases and J by 1 base, with 9 bases between them. The CDR3 reads CASSPGLSYEQYF. As DNA, the CDR3 is TGTGCCAGCAGCCCGGGACTGTCCTACGAGCAGTACTTC.